This T cell receptor beta chain was found in a study of Graves' ophthalmopathy and Graves' hyperthyroidism listed by TCRdb under 2018. Regarding the study in general: Peripheral blood was collected before any treatment was given, at the time of initial diagnosis. To explore V-J signatures that distinguish ophthalmopathy from hyperthyroidism, a discovery set of about a hundred patients was enrolled, made up of more than 40 with ophthalmopathy and 57 with stable hyperthyroidism. An independent validation cohort comprised roughly 20 hyperthyroidism patients and some 16 patients who later progressed from hyperthyroidism to ophthalmopathy. In total, around 140 blood samples were TCR-sequenced: 43 ophthalmopathy, about 75 hyperthyroidism and about 17 hyperthyroidism-to-ophthalmopathy patients. T-cell repertoires of thyroid tissue and blood were compared in six hyperthyroidism patients. TCR beta repertoire signatures were used to distinguish Graves' ophthalmopathy from Graves' hyperthyroidism and to predict progression to ophthalmopathy. Following sampling, methimazole starting at 30 mg daily was administered to hyperthyroidism patients, and high-dose intravenous methylprednisolone was administered to ophthalmopathy patients.

Results and caveats for the whole study, not just this receptor: No statistical method was used to predetermine the sample size, and group allocation was not hidden from the investigators. In validation, the model predicted ophthalmopathy progression with roughly 68% sensitivity and approximately 78% specificity; about a dozen predicted patients were CT-confirmed with GO in a median of 6.5 months. The 13-signature model separated ophthalmopathy from stable hyperthyroidism with 87.88% sensitivity and just under 84% specificity in cross-validation, and 80%/75% in the test set. Most expanded thyroid clonotypes with frequency above 0.001 were also detected in blood, suggesting blood repertoires may reflect the thyroid immune response.

The ophthalmopathy patients had moderately to severely active disease, with a Clinical Activity Score of 3 or higher, a NOSPECS grade of 4 or higher, and a disease duration of less than 3 months. Anyone with other autoimmune diseases, uncontrolled infections, pregnancy or lactation was excluded from the study. Diagnosis relied on clinical symptoms, serum thyroxine, TRAb, thyroid ultrasound and orbital computed tomography. Using Ficoll-Paque density gradient centrifugation, PBMCs were isolated from 8.5 to 10 ml of fresh peripheral blood. Trizol reagent was used to extract the total RNA, and its quality was then checked on an Agilent 2100 Bioanalyzer. The cysteine opens and the phenylalanine closes a CDR3 of 14 amino acids. Of the read, only the CDR3 DNA is kept; its 42 bases are in frame from base 1. The germline V gene encodes CDR1 SEHNR and CDR2 FQNEAQ (reference sequence). The germline ends are 10 bases apart after V is trimmed by 6 bases and J by 1 base.

TCR beta CDR3 regions were amplified from RNA transcripts for repertoire sequencing. A first-round RT-PCR used HTBI primers with the Qiagen OneStep RT-PCR kit, followed by a second-round multiplex PCR, size selection and purification. The libraries underwent paired-end sequencing with 100 bp reads on an Illumina HiSeq2000. In the authors' own workflow: SOAPnuke was used to process the reads, removing any read that contained adapters or uncalled bases, had a mean Phred below 15, or lacked an exact match to the constant primer or identifier. COPE v1.2.5 was used to merge high-quality paired reads. Unique nucleotide sequences were defined as clonotypes and aligned to IMGT TRB V, D and J references using MiTCR v1.1. Only V-J combinations with frequency above 0.0001 were analysed, covering approximately 99% of repertoires. A TCR clonal expansion and chaos score per V-J combination was defined as the ratio of F50 clonal expansion to chaos observed in the TCRdist matrix. Welch's t-statistics and random forest were used to narrow the features down to around 12 V-J combinations, which were then fed into a naive Bayes classifier. Thyroid-blood repertoire similarity was quantified with the Morisita-Horn index. TCRdb's own reprocessing of the public reads used fastp at Q25 and MiXCR and kept productive beta chains. Every entry covers one CDR3 protein and lists the most common genes and DNA from its rows. V and J calls and clone size were set by TCRdb, not the authors. The sample yields 650,000 to 800,000 distinct CDR3 sequences; 35% to 45% were counted once. More than 2.5% of the sample is taken by the ten largest.

Details on this clonotype: The antigen this receptor binds is unknown. The record has no base qualities; no much larger clone is one base away.

This sequence originates from an adult man with Graves' ophthalmopathy. The specimen sequenced was peripheral blood. The rearrangement combines TRBV7-9 with TRBJ2-1; the D call is tentative, TRBD1 or TRBD2, as each matches 7 bases. The CDR3 reads CASRQGGSYNEQFF. The sequenced DNA: TGTGCCAGCAGGCAGGGGGGGTCCTACAATGAGCAGTTCTTC.